Listed below are T cell receptor beta chains from one sample, sequenced in a study of blood T cell repertoires in COVID-19. TCRdb keeps only in-frame clones here, not all; method: immunoSEQ multiplex PCR. The table includes roughly 200,000 clones, 88% detected once. The specimen sequenced was peripheral blood. The source is a man aged 50 to 60 with COVID-19, enrolled during active disease. The CDR3 runs from the conserved cysteine through the conserved F or W. Fields, in order: D gene, clone size, V gene, J gene, CDR3 DNA, CDR3 protein. D genes are given only for firm matches. Rows may omit the clone size; those that give it use once, few, many or a size class.

D gene: TRBD1
clone size: NA
V gene: TRBV5-1
J gene: TRBJ2-7
CDR3 DNA: TGCGCCAGCAGCGCCGGACAGGATACCTACGATGCGGTGCAGTACTTC
CDR3 protein: CASSAGQDTYDAVQYF

D gene: TRBD2
clone size: NA
V gene: TRBV29-1
J gene: TRBJ2-1
CDR3 DNA: TGCAGCGTTGTAGCGGGGACCCCATACTACAATGAGCAGTTCTTC
CDR3 protein: CSVVAGTPYYNEQFF

D gene: TRBD2
clone size: NA
V gene: TRBV11-3
J gene: TRBJ2-2
CDR3 DNA: TGTGCCAGCAGCTTAGATCGTGGTAGCGGGAGCCCCGGGGAGCTGTTTTTT
CDR3 protein: CASSLDRGSGSPGELFF

D gene: TRBD2
clone size: NA
V gene: TRBV9
J gene: TRBJ2-7
CDR3 DNA: TGTGCCAGCAGCGTAGGGGAGGGACCACGAGAGCAGTACTTC
CDR3 protein: CASSVGEGPREQYF

D gene: NA
clone size: NA
V gene: TRBV15
J gene: TRBJ2-1
CDR3 DNA: TGTGCCACCAGCAGAGATGTCAGGGTTCGCTACAATGAGCAGTTCTTC
CDR3 protein: CATSRDVRVRYNEQFF

D gene: NA
clone size: NA
V gene: TRBV6-5
J gene: TRBJ2-3
CDR3 DNA: TGTGCCAGCAGTTCCGACTTGTATACGCAGTATTTT
CDR3 protein: CASSSDLYTQYF

D gene: NA
clone size: NA
V gene: TRBV27
J gene: TRBJ1-6
CDR3 DNA: TGTGCCAGCAGTTTATCCCCGGGAGCTAATTCACCCCTCCACTTT
CDR3 protein: CASSLSPGANSPLHF

D gene: TRBD1
clone size: NA
V gene: TRBV24-1
J gene: TRBJ1-1
CDR3 DNA: TGTGCCACCAGTGATCACTTGACAGGGGAAAACACTGAAGCTTTCTTT
CDR3 protein: CATSDHLTGENTEAFF

D gene: TRBD1
clone size: NA
V gene: TRBV5-8
J gene: TRBJ1-4
CDR3 DNA: TGTGCCAGCAGCAAGGACAGGGCTTCTAATGAAAAACTGTTTTTT
CDR3 protein: CASSKDRASNEKLFF

D gene: NA
clone size: NA
V gene: TRBV10-3
J gene: TRBJ2-7
CDR3 DNA: TGTGCCATCAGTGTAGACAGGTCTTCCTCCTACGAGCAGTACTTC
CDR3 protein: CAISVDRSSSYEQYF

D gene: NA
clone size: NA
V gene: TRBV6-5
J gene: TRBJ2-7
CDR3 DNA: TGTGCCAGCAGTTACTCGCTACTAGGGATAGCCTACGAGCAGTACTTC
CDR3 protein: CASSYSLLGIAYEQYF

D gene: NA
clone size: NA
V gene: TRBV4-3
J gene: TRBJ1-2
CDR3 DNA: TGCGCCAGCAGCCCCTATCACGGGGGAAACTATGGCTACACCTTC
CDR3 protein: CASSPYHGGNYGYTF

D gene: TRBD2
clone size: NA
V gene: TRBV5-1
J gene: TRBJ2-3
CDR3 DNA: TGCGCCAGCGTTGCTAGCGGGAATCCAACAGATACGCAGTATTTT
CDR3 protein: CASVASGNPTDTQYF

D gene: NA
clone size: NA
V gene: TRBV11-2
J gene: TRBJ2-3
CDR3 DNA: TGTGCCAGCAATGGGGACGGGACAAGTCGCACAGATACGCAGTATTTT
CDR3 protein: CASNGDGTSRTDTQYF

D gene: NA
clone size: NA
V gene: TRBV7-8
J gene: TRBJ1-1
CDR3 DNA: TGTGCCAGCAGCTTAGTTTCAGGCCCTGACACTGAAGCTTTCTTT
CDR3 protein: CASSLVSGPDTEAFF

D gene: TRBD1
clone size: NA
V gene: TRBV30
J gene: TRBJ1-2
CDR3 DNA: TGTGCCTGGAGCACTCGACAGGGGGTTGGCTACACCTTC
CDR3 protein: CAWSTRQGVGYTF

D gene: NA
clone size: once
V gene: TRBV6-1
J gene: TRBJ1-2
CDR3 DNA: TGTGCCAGCAGTGATCGTGCGGGTGGCTACACCTTC
CDR3 protein: CASSDRAGGYTF

D gene: TRBD1
clone size: NA
V gene: TRBV6-5
J gene: TRBJ2-3
CDR3 DNA: TGTGCCAGCAGTTCACAGGGGGTGACGCAGTATTTT
CDR3 protein: CASSSQGVTQYF

D gene: NA
clone size: NA
V gene: TRBV27
J gene: TRBJ2-2
CDR3 DNA: TGTGCCAGCAGTTTGGTAGCGGACAACACCGGGGAGCTGTTTTTT
CDR3 protein: CASSLVADNTGELFF

D gene: NA
clone size: NA
V gene: TRBV5-4
J gene: TRBJ2-2
CDR3 DNA: TGTGCCAGCAGCTTGGCGGTGCGGGAGAACACCGGGGAGCTGTTTTTT
CDR3 protein: CASSLAVRENTGELFF

D gene: TRBD1
clone size: once
V gene: TRBV6-5
J gene: TRBJ1-1
CDR3 DNA: TGTGCCAGCAGGAACAGGGGGTCAGGGAACACTGAAGCTTTCTTT
CDR3 protein: CASRNRGSGNTEAFF

D gene: TRBD2
clone size: NA
V gene: TRBV24-1
J gene: TRBJ2-5
CDR3 DNA: TGTGCCACCAGTGACCCGAGCTTGTGGCGGGGGGCACGCCAAGAGACCCAGTACTTC
CDR3 protein: CATSDPSLWRGARQETQYF

D gene: TRBD1
clone size: NA
V gene: TRBV27
J gene: TRBJ1-6
CDR3 DNA: TGTGCCAGCAGAAAGGAAAAGGGACAGTTAAATTCACCCCTCCACTTT
CDR3 protein: CASRKEKGQLNSPLHF

D gene: TRBD2
clone size: NA
V gene: TRBV5-4
J gene: TRBJ2-2
CDR3 DNA: TGTGCCAGCAGCTTGGGCCTAGCGGACACCGGGGAGCTGTTTTTT
CDR3 protein: CASSLGLADTGELFF

D gene: NA
clone size: NA
V gene: TRBV18
J gene: TRBJ1-3
CDR3 DNA: TGTGCCAGCTCACCCGTCCGACAACTCTCTGGAAACACCATATATTTT
CDR3 protein: CASSPVRQLSGNTIYF

D gene: NA
clone size: NA
V gene: TRBV11-3
J gene: TRBJ2-5
CDR3 DNA: TGTGCCAGCAGCTTAGATAGAGAGACCCAGTACTTC
CDR3 protein: CASSLDRETQYF

D gene: TRBD1
clone size: once
V gene: TRBV15
J gene: TRBJ2-5
CDR3 DNA: TGTGCCACCAAACAGGACAGGTCCCTCCAAGAGACCCAGTACTTC
CDR3 protein: CATKQDRSLQETQYF

D gene: TRBD1
clone size: NA
V gene: TRBV9
J gene: TRBJ2-3
CDR3 DNA: TGTGCCAGCAGCCCAAGGACAGGGGGCTATACAGATACGCAGTATTTT
CDR3 protein: CASSPRTGGYTDTQYF

D gene: TRBD1
clone size: NA
V gene: TRBV14
J gene: TRBJ1-2
CDR3 DNA: TGTGCCAGCAGCACACGGACAGGGGGCCTCTATGGCTACACCTTC
CDR3 protein: CASSTRTGGLYGYTF

D gene: TRBD2
clone size: NA
V gene: TRBV2
J gene: TRBJ2-7
CDR3 DNA: TGTGCCAGCAGTGAACGACTAGCGGACTTTTACGAGCAGTACTTC
CDR3 protein: CASSERLADFYEQYF

D gene: NA
clone size: NA
V gene: TRBV18
J gene: TRBJ1-5
CDR3 DNA: TGTGCCAGCTCCCCCGGGGGTATCAGCAATCAGCCCCAGCATTTT
CDR3 protein: CASSPGGISNQPQHF

D gene: NA
clone size: NA
V gene: TRBV27
J gene: TRBJ1-4
CDR3 DNA: TGTGCCAGCAGTTTTGACTCCGAAGTAGACAGGTCCGCAACTAATGAAAAACTGTTTTTT
CDR3 protein: CASSFDSEVDRSATNEKLFF

D gene: TRBD1
clone size: NA
V gene: TRBV6-5
J gene: TRBJ2-1
CDR3 DNA: TGTGCCAGCCTCCGGGACAGGAGCTCCTACAATGAGCAGTTCTTC
CDR3 protein: CASLRDRSSYNEQFF

D gene: TRBD2
clone size: NA
V gene: TRBV5-4
J gene: TRBJ2-3
CDR3 DNA: TGTGCCAGCAGGCTGACTAGCGGGGGATTCTCAGATACGCAGTATTTT
CDR3 protein: CASRLTSGGFSDTQYF

D gene: TRBD2
clone size: NA
V gene: TRBV15
J gene: TRBJ2-1
CDR3 DNA: TGTGCCACCAGCATTAGCGGGCCCGGGGTGGGGTACAATGAGCAGTTCTTC
CDR3 protein: CATSISGPGVGYNEQFF

D gene: NA
clone size: NA
V gene: TRBV7-2
J gene: TRBJ2-7
CDR3 DNA: TGTGCCAGCAGCTTAAACTTTGCCCAGACACGTTACGAGCAGTACTTC
CDR3 protein: CASSLNFAQTRYEQYF

D gene: TRBD1
clone size: few
V gene: TRBV18
J gene: TRBJ2-3
CDR3 DNA: TGTGCCAGCTCACCCACCCGCCCGGGACAGGGGTCAGATACGCAGTATTTT
CDR3 protein: CASSPTRPGQGSDTQYF

D gene: NA
clone size: NA
V gene: TRBV24-1
J gene: TRBJ2-1
CDR3 DNA: TGTGCCACCAGTGAGACCGGAGCCAATGAGCAGTTCTTC
CDR3 protein: CATSETGANEQFF

D gene: TRBD2
clone size: NA
V gene: TRBV19
J gene: TRBJ2-1
CDR3 DNA: TGTGCCAGTAGTATAGGTCTAGCGGGCTTCAGCTCCTACAATGAGCAGTTCTTC
CDR3 protein: CASSIGLAGFSSYNEQFF

D gene: TRBD1
clone size: NA
V gene: TRBV5-6
J gene: TRBJ1-1
CDR3 DNA: TGTGCCAGCAGCTTGAAGTCGGGCAGGGGGCTTAACACTGAAGCTTTCTTT
CDR3 protein: CASSLKSGRGLNTEAFF

D gene: NA
clone size: NA
V gene: TRBV28
J gene: TRBJ1-4
CDR3 DNA: TGTGCCAGCAGTTTACCCCGGGAGCCACATAATGAAAAACTGTTTTTT
CDR3 protein: CASSLPREPHNEKLFF

D gene: NA
clone size: NA
V gene: TRBV27
J gene: TRBJ2-7
CDR3 DNA: TGTGCCAGCAGGAAAGCGGCGCCGGCCTACGAGCAGTACTTC
CDR3 protein: CASRKAAPAYEQYF

D gene: NA
clone size: NA
V gene: TRBV6-2/TRBV6-3
J gene: TRBJ2-7
CDR3 DNA: TGTGCCAGCAGTTACAACTCCGGGATTTACTCCTACGAGCAGTACTTC
CDR3 protein: CASSYNSGIYSYEQYF

D gene: TRBD1
clone size: NA
V gene: TRBV5-1
J gene: TRBJ1-6
CDR3 DNA: TGCGCCAGCAGCTTAGACAGGGACTATTCACCCCTCCACTTT
CDR3 protein: CASSLDRDYSPLHF

D gene: TRBD1
clone size: NA
V gene: TRBV19
J gene: TRBJ1-5
CDR3 DNA: TGTGCCAGTAGTATAGGAATGGGGGGACAGGCCCTCGGCGCCCAGCATTTT
CDR3 protein: CASSIGMGGQALGAQHF

D gene: NA
clone size: NA
V gene: TRBV7-9
J gene: TRBJ2-1
CDR3 DNA: TGTGCCAGCAGCTTGAGGGATACCGGGGCCTACAATGAGCAGTTCTTC
CDR3 protein: CASSLRDTGAYNEQFF

D gene: NA
clone size: NA
V gene: TRBV7-3
J gene: TRBJ2-1
CDR3 DNA: TGTGCCAGCAGCTTTCGCGGGACCGGGGATGAGCAGTTCTTC
CDR3 protein: CASSFRGTGDEQFF

D gene: TRBD2
clone size: NA
V gene: TRBV4-1
J gene: TRBJ2-5
CDR3 DNA: TGCGCCAGCAGCCAAGGGGGACTAGCGGGAGTCGAGACCCAGTACTTC
CDR3 protein: CASSQGGLAGVETQYF

D gene: NA
clone size: NA
V gene: TRBV2
J gene: TRBJ2-3
CDR3 DNA: TGTGCCAGCAGTGAATCCCGACTCGGCGCAGATACGCAGTATTTT
CDR3 protein: CASSESRLGADTQYF

D gene: NA
clone size: NA
V gene: TRBV29-1
J gene: TRBJ1-2
CDR3 DNA: TGCAGCGGGGAGGGCTACACCTTC
CDR3 protein: CSGEGYTF

D gene: TRBD1
clone size: NA
V gene: TRBV7-2
J gene: TRBJ1-5
CDR3 DNA: TGTGCCAGCAGCTTAGACAGGGGAAATCAGCCCCAGCATTTT
CDR3 protein: CASSLDRGNQPQHF

D gene: NA
clone size: NA
V gene: TRBV19
J gene: TRBJ1-5
CDR3 DNA: TGTGCCACAGGGGATAGCAATCAGCCCCAGCATTTT
CDR3 protein: CATGDSNQPQHF

D gene: NA
clone size: NA
V gene: TRBV19
J gene: TRBJ1-4
CDR3 DNA: TGTGCCAGTAGTCCGGGGGTCTCTGCAACTAATGAAAAACTGTTTTTT
CDR3 protein: CASSPGVSATNEKLFF

D gene: NA
clone size: NA
V gene: TRBV2
J gene: TRBJ2-7
CDR3 DNA: TGTGCCAGCAGTGGGGGACACGGGTTCGACGAGCAGTACTTC
CDR3 protein: CASSGGHGFDEQYF